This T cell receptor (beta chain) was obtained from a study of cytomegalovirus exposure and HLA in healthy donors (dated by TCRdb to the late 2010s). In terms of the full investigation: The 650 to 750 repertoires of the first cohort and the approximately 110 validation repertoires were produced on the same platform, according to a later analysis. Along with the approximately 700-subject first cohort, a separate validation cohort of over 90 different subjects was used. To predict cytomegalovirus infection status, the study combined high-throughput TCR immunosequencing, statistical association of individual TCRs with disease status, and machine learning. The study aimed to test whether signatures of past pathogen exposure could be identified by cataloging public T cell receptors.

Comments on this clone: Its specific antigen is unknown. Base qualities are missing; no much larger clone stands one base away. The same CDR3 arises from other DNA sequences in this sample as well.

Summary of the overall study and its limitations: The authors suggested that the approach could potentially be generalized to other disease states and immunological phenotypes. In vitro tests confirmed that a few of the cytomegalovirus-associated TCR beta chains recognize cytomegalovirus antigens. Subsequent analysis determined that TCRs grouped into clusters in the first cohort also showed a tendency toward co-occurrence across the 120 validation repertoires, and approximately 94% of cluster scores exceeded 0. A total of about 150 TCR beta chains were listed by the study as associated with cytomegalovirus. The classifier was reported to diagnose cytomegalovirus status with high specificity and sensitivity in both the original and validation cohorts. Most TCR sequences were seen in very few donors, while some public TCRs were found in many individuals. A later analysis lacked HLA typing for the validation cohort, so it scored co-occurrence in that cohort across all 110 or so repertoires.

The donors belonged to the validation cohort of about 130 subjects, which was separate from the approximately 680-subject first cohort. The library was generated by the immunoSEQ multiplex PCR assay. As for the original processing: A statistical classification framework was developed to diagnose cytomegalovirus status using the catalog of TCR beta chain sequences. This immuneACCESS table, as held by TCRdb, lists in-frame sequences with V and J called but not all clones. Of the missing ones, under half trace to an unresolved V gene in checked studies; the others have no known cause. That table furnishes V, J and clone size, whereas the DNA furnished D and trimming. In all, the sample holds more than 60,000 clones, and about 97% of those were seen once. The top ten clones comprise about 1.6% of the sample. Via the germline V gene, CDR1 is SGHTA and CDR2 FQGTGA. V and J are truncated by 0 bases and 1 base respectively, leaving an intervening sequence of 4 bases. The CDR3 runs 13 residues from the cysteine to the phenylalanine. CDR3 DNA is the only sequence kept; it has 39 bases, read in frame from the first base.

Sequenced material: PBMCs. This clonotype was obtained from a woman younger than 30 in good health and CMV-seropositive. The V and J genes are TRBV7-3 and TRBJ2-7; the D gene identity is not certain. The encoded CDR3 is CASSLTASYEQYF. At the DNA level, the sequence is TGTGCCAGCAGCTTAACAGCGTCCTACGAGCAGTACTTC.